This T cell receptor (beta chain) emerged from a study of T cells in localized non-small cell lung cancer. Findings and limits, study-wide: In the blood, greater T cell density corresponded to longer overall survival. In adjacent lung, a median roughly 62 of the top 100 tumor clones were found. Owing to sequencing of a solitary tumor region, heterogeneity cannot be discounted. Tumor showed lower T cell clonality than uninvolved adjacent lung, where it was highest.

This clone was picked up one time. Antigen unknown. Generated by immunoSEQ multiplex PCR, the TCRdb table keeps only in-frame clones and is missing some. Of under 40,000 clones listed, 78% were seen once; the top ten hold about 40%. From germline, CDR1 is SEHNR and CDR2 FQNEAQ (reference sequence). This CDR3 region has 15 residues. Trimming cost V 2 bases and J 4 bases, with 11 bases left between them. The receptor was isolated from a male donor aged 60 or over with stage II squamous cell lung carcinoma. The source material was peripheral blood, sampled before any cancer treatment. This chain links TRBV7-9 with TRBJ2-2; D is perhaps TRBD1 (6 bases). For the CDR3, the DNA is TGTGCCAGCAGCTTAACGAGGGGGAGCACCGGGGAGCTGTTTTTT. This codes for CASSLTRGSTGELFF.